This T cell receptor beta chain originates from a study of cytomegalovirus exposure and HLA in healthy donors. Germline loops: CDR1 LNHDA, CDR2 SQIVND (reference sequence). Trimming stripped 4 bases from V and 4 bases from J, with 11 bases between. This CDR3 region has 14 residues. A multiplex PCR was run with 60 Vbeta primers and 13 Jbeta primers. This table comes from immunoSEQ multiplex PCR, and its TCRdb copy is limited to in-frame clones, with some not included. Here the sample spans under 150,000 clones, approximately 80% being singletons. Study observations and caveats: HLA-A and HLA-B allele assignments for most subjects were reportedly predicted accurately using TCR beta sequences. TCR association rates varied by HLA locus in a later analysis, with DRB1 highest and HLA-C lowest.

The table lists this clone with a count of one. Its antigen is unidentified. This clonotype originated in a man aged 18-30 years in good health and CMV-seronegative. Source material: PBMCs. The chain carries TRBV19 and TRBJ1-5; tentatively, D is TRBD1 (5 bases). CDR3 sequence reads: CASSSGRGNQPQHF. Here the CDR3 DNA reads TGTGCCAGTAGTAGCGGGAGGGGAAATCAGCCCCAGCATTTT.